This paragraph covers one T cell receptor (beta chain) sequence. Relative to the germline gene, one junction end is altered; a read error may explain this. This sample is drawn from a study of CD8 T cells in Susac syndrome. Reverse transcription of about 0.45 to 1 ug RNA was carried out with random hexamers. TCR beta CDR3 was amplified by immunoSEQ covering 54 Vbeta and 13 Jbeta. Using its own MiXCR run on the immunoSEQ multiplex PCR reads, TCRdb lists one record per CDR3 protein. The repertoire holds about 200,000 distinct CDR3 sequences, with roughly 95% as singletons. This CDR3 has 15 amino acids. CDR1 and CDR2 (germline): LNHDA, SQIVND (reference sequence). The sequenced target, TCR beta, came from blood CD8+ and CD4+ T cells. The CD8+ and CD4+ T cells were negatively isolated, with the TEMRA cells enriched by FACS.

This sequence was found in a human donor in good health. Material: CD4+ T cells from PBMCs. The V gene is TRBV19, the J gene TRBJ1-1; D not certain. CDR3 DNA sequence: TGTGCCAGTAGTATAGATCCCACAGCGAACACTGAAGTTTTCTTT. The encoded protein is CASSIDPTANTEVFF. Full variable domain (outside the CDR3, taken from reference TRBV19 and TRBJ1-1): DGGITQSPKYLFRKEGQNVTLSCEQNLNHDAMYWYRQDPGQGLRLIYYSQIVNDFQKGDIAEGYSVSREKKESFPLTVTSAQKNPTAFYLCASSIDPTANTEVFFGQGTRLTVV.